These 24 T cell receptor beta chains came from one sample sequenced in a study of T cells in Graves' hyperthyroidism and ophthalmopathy. Amplification targeted TCR beta CDR3 regions from RNA transcripts. The HTBI primer set was used in a first-round RT-PCR of the TCR CDR3. TCRdb itself ran the multiplex PCR reads through MiXCR, one entry per CDR3 protein. The table lists 550,000 to 800,000 distinct CDR3 sequences, 17% of them singletons. Specimen: blood. The receptors were gathered from a man aged 45-65 years with Graves' hyperthyroidism.

This clonotype has a count of ten or more. The chain employs TRBV5-1 and TRBJ1-5; no definite D call. The length of the CDR3 is 14 residues. Germline V gene data show CDR1 as SGHRS and CDR2 as YFSETQ. With 0 bases removed from V and 0 bases from J, the gap between germline ends came to 4 bases. CDR3 DNA: TGCGCCAGCAGCTTGGACATTAGCAATCAGCCCCAGCATTTT. This sequence encodes CASSLDISNQPQHF. Based on the CDR3 plus reference TRBV5-1 and TRBJ1-5, the full variable domain is KAGVTQTPRYLIKTRGQQVTLSCSPISGHRSVSWYQQTPGQGLQFLFEYFSETQRNKGNFPGRFSGRQFSNSRSEMNVSTLELGDSALYLCASSLDISNQPQHFGDGTRLSIL.

This chain joins TRBV19 and TRBJ2-1; D not resolved. There are 14 residues in the CDR3. Germline loops: CDR1 LNHDA, CDR2 SQIVND (reference sequence). V lost 1 base, J lost 3 bases, and 7 bases lay in between. This CDR3 reads CASSIAPHYNEQFF. The CDR3 DNA reads as TGTGCCAGTAGTATAGCTCCACACTACAATGAGCAGTTCTTC.

V usage is TRBV15 and J usage is TRBJ2-7; 10 nucleotides agree with TRBD2. Germline CDR1 and CDR2: LNHNV and YYDKDF (reference sequence). The CDR3 length is 18 residues. The J segment lost 0 bases and the V segment lost 0 bases, leaving 8 bases of the junction unmatched. CDR3 amino acids: CATSRDLVAGGLSYEQYF. CDR3 DNA: TGTGCCACCAGCAGAGATCTAGTAGCGGGAGGCCTCTCCTACGAGCAGTACTTC.

The chain carries TRBV4-3 and TRBJ1-1; D is unresolved. The CDR3 sequence is 12 residues long. Germline assignment: CDR1 LGHNA and CDR2 YSLEER. V was pared by 1 base and J by 10 bases, with 10 bases between. As DNA, the CDR3 is TGCGCCAGCAGCCAAGGGACCGGAGGAGCTTTCTTT. It codes for CASSQGTGGAFF.

The V and J genes are TRBV5-1 and TRBJ2-7; 10 bases are shared with TRBD1. Trimming took 4 bases from V and 0 from J; bases not matched to a gene: 1. The CDR3 runs 14 residues. Germline-derived CDR1 and CDR2 are SGHRS and YFSETQ. As DNA, the CDR3 is TGCGCCAGCAGCGGGACAGGGGCCTCCTACGAGCAGTACTTC. This translates into CASSGTGASYEQYF.

The V call is TRBV4-3, the J call TRBJ2-1; 10 positions match TRBD2. Germline V gene lookup returns CDR1 LGHNA and CDR2 YSLEER. The CDR3 loop spans 15 amino acids. V trimming: 3 bases; J trimming: 10 bases; junction bases outside the gene matches: 9. The chain's CDR3 is CASSHSSGGLWEQFF. In DNA form, the CDR3 reads TGCGCCAGCAGCCATTCTAGCGGGGGTTTGTGGGAGCAGTTCTTC.

V usage is TRBV7-6 and J usage is TRBJ2-1; a possible D gene is TRBD2 (5 bases). This CDR3 comprises 15 residues. V shed 5 bases and J shed 10 bases, with 21 bases lying between them. Germline lookup yields CDR1 SGHVS and CDR2 FNYEAQ. The chain's CDR3 is CASSPRLTMKEEQFF. The CDR3 coding sequence is TGTGCCAGCAGCCCTCGACTAACCATGAAGGAGGAGCAGTTCTTC.

This clonotype was counted at least ten times. The chain joins TRBV28 to TRBJ2-6; perhaps TRBD1 as D (6 bases). CDR1 and CDR2 (germline): MDHEN, SYDVKM. There are 19 residues in the CDR3. The V and J ends lost 1 base and 1 base respectively, with 17 bases between them. This CDR3 reads CASSLFFTGLFSGANVLTF. The CDR3 DNA is TGTGCCAGCAGTTTATTCTTCACAGGGTTGTTTTCTGGGGCCAACGTCCTGACTTTC.

This clonotype was observed at least ten times. The rearrangement joins TRBV29-1 to TRBJ2-7; unclear D gene. Germline CDR1 reads SQVTM; CDR2 reads ANQGSEA. The CDR3 has 14 residues. The V end was cut by 1 base, the J end by 2 bases, with 12 bases between. CDR3 coding DNA: TGCAGCGTTGAAGGGGGTGAGATCACCTACGAGCAGTACTTC. Residues: CSVEGGEITYEQYF.

A few counts support this clonotype. The genes are TRBV28 and TRBJ2-2; D perhaps matches TRBD1 (6 bases). Trimming left V 8 bases short and J 3 bases short, with 13 bases between. Per the germline V gene, CDR1 is MDHEN and CDR2 is SYDVKM. The CDR3 is 14 residues long. The CDR3: CASVQGGDTGELFF. The CDR3 DNA reads TGTGCCAGCGTACAGGGTGGGGACACCGGGGAGCTGTTTTTT.

The chain couples TRBV5-4 to TRBJ2-7; 10 nucleotides match TRBD2. The CDR3 loop spans 15 amino acids. Germline values: CDR1 SGHNT, CDR2 YYREEE (reference sequence). J was trimmed by 7 bases and V by 3 bases; bases with no gene match: 10. The CDR3 protein is CASSSGTSAYEEQYF. DNA of the CDR3: TGTGCCAGCAGCTCCGGGACTAGCGCGTATGAGGAGCAGTACTTC.

This clonotype showed up just a few times. V usage is TRBV25-1 and J usage is TRBJ2-3; unclear D gene. The germline gives CDR1 MGHDK, CDR2 SYGVNS. There are 15 residues in the CDR3. V lost 4 bases to trimming and J lost 2 bases, with 13 bases between them. The chain's CDR3 is CASSVDLGFTDTQYF. In DNA form, the CDR3 reads TGTGCCAGCAGTGTCGACCTGGGTTTCACAGATACGCAGTATTTT.

As to this clonotype: This may be a read error, as it is one base from a much larger clone. The chain combines TRBV6-5 with TRBJ2-1; 7 nucleotides line up with TRBD2. The CDR3 length is 14 residues. CDR1 is MNHEY, CDR2 SVGAGI, per germline. Trimming cost V 2 bases and J 5 bases; bases outside gene matches: 3. The CDR3 region is CASSYASGDNEQFF. In nucleotides, the CDR3 is TGTGCCAGCAGTTACGCTAGCGGAGACAATGAGCAGTTCTTC.

The chain combines TRBV10-1 with TRBJ1-4, with D uncertain. V lost 4 bases to trimming and J lost 3 bases, with 9 bases between them. Germline CDR1 is WNHNN and CDR2 is SYGVQD (reference sequence). The CDR3 contains 14 residues. The CDR3 loop reads CASSAGTPNEKLFF. Written as DNA, the CDR3 is TGCGCCAGCAGTGCGGGAACCCCTAATGAAAAACTGTTTTTT.

The V gene is TRBV11-2, the J gene TRBJ1-2; TRBD1 is a possible D gene (5 bases). The CDR3 is made up of 12 amino acids. Deletions cut 5 bases from V and 7 bases from J, with 11 bases between. Germline V lookup: CDR1 SGHAT, CDR2 FQNNGV. The CDR3 coding sequence is TGTGCCAGCAGCGGCAGGGAGGGTGGCTACACCTTC. This sequence encodes CASSGREGGYTF.

The chain couples TRBV18 to TRBJ1-2, with 12 bases matching TRBD1. Germline lookup yields CDR1 KGHSH and CDR2 LQKENI. V was clipped by 3 bases and J by 8 bases; unmatched bases: 10. The CDR3 length is 16 residues. CDR3 sequence reads: CASSPTGTGGARGYTF. CDR3 DNA sequence: TGTGCCAGCTCACCTACCGGGACAGGGGGCGCGAGAGGCTACACCTTC.

This clonotype was picked up many times. The rearrangement joins TRBV14 to TRBJ1-1; D is unresolved. There are 17 residues in the CDR3. Trimming removed 1 base from V and 2 bases from J, with 17 bases in between. The germline gives CDR1 SGHDN, CDR2 FVKESK. CDR3 DNA: TGTGCCAGCAGCCAAGGAAGAGGACGGTCGACAAACACTGAAGCTTTCTTT. This gives the protein CASSQGRGRSTNTEAFF.

This clonotype has ten or more counts. This chain links TRBV12-3 or TRBV12-4 with TRBJ2-3; TRBD2 agrees at 12 bases. Trimming at V came to 6 bases and at J to 2 bases, leaving 12 bases not matched to a gene. The CDR3 runs 18 residues. The CDR3 region has the DNA TGTGCCAGCAGCTCAAGGACTAGCGGGACGATCACCACAGATACGCAGTATTTT. Protein: CASSSRTSGTITTDTQYF.

This chain connects TRBV4-3 to TRBJ2-6, with 9 bases identical to TRBD2. The CDR3 extends over 17 amino acids. V shed 1 base, J shed 0 bases, and the junction held 1 base outside the gene matches. CDR1 LGHNA and CDR2 YSLEER come from the germline V gene. CDR3 protein: CASSQASGDSGANVLTF. The CDR3 nucleotides are TGCGCCAGCAGCCAAGCTAGCGGGGACTCTGGGGCCAACGTCCTGACTTTC.

Written as DNA, the CDR3 is TGTGCCAGCAGTGGGCAAAAGCGTTACAATGAGCAGTTCTTC. This translates into CASSGQKRYNEQFF. The rearrangement uses TRBV2 and TRBJ2-1; D call uncertain. Germline CDR1 SNHLY, CDR2 FYNNEI. The CDR3 has 14 amino acids. Trimming took 4 bases from V and 4 from J, leaving 11 bases between them.

This clonotype has more than one count but fewer than ten. The chain uses TRBV6-1 and TRBJ1-5; D gene uncertain. The CDR3 length is 13 residues. V lost 4 bases to trimming and J lost 8 bases, with 12 bases between them. Germline CDR1 and CDR2: MNHNS and SASEGT. The CDR3 nucleotides are TGTGCCAGCAGTGTGGTGGTTCTAAAGCCCCAGCATTTT. This codes for CASSVVVLKPQHF.

At least ten counts were recorded for this clonotype. The genes are TRBV7-9 and TRBJ2-5; 7 nucleotides align to TRBD1. With V trimmed by 6 bases and J by 6 bases, 10 bases remained unmatched. Germline V lookup: CDR1 SEHNR, CDR2 FQNEAQ (reference sequence). This CDR3 comprises 14 residues. For the CDR3, the DNA is TGTGCCAGCAGACCTATTACAGGGGATAAGACCCAGTACTTC. This gives the protein CASRPITGDKTQYF.

This clonotype appeared many times. This chain connects TRBV13 to TRBJ2-7, with 8 bases matching TRBD1. Germline trimming cut 2 bases from V and 3 bases from J; bases unmatched to any gene: 6. CDR1 is PRHDT, CDR2 FYEKMQ, per germline (reference sequence). The CDR3 is 15 amino acids. The CDR3 nucleotides are TGTGCCAGCAGCTTAACCGGGACAGGATTCTACGAGCAGTACTTC. It specifies CASSLTGTGFYEQYF.

This clonotype was recorded many times. The rearrangement links TRBV3-1 to TRBJ2-1; 8 bases are shared with TRBD2. The ends lost 0 bases at V and 6 bases at J; junction bases unmatched: 7. This CDR3 spans 16 amino acids. Germline CDR1 reads LGHDT; CDR2 reads YNNKEL (reference sequence). The CDR3 region has the DNA TGTGCCAGCAGCCAAGAGTCTAGCGGGCTCGCCAATGAGCAGTTCTTC. Translating it yields CASSQESSGLANEQFF.